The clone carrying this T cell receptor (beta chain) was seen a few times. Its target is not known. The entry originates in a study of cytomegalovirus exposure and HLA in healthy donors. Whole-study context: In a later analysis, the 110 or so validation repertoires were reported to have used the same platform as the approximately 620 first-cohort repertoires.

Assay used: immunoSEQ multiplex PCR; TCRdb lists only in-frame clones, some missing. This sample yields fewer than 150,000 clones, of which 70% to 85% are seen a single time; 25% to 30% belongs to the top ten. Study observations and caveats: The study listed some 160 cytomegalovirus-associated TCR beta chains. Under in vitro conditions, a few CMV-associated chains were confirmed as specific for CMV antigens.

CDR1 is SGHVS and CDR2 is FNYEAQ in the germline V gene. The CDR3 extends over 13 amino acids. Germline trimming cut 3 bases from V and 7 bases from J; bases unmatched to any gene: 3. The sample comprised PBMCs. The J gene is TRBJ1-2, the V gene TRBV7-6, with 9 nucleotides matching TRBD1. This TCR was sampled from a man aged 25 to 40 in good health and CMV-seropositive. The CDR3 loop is CASSLGQGAGYTF. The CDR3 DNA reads TGTGCCAGCAGCTTGGGACAGGGAGCTGGCTACACCTTC.